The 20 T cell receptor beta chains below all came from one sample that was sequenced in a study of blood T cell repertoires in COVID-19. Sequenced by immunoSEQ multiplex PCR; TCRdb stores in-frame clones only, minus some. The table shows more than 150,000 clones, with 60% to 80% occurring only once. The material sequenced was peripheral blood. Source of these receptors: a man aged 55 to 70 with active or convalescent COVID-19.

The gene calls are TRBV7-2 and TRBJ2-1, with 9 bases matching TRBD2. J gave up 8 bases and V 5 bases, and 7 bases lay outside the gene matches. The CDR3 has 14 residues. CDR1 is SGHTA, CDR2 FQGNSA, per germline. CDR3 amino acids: CASSAGTSKDEQFF. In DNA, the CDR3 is TGTGCCAGCAGCGCTGGGACTAGCAAGGATGAGCAGTTCTTC. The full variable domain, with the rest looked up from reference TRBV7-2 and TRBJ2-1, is GAGVSQSPSNKVTEKGKDVELRCDPISGHTALYWYRQSLGQGLEFLIYFQGNSAPDKSGLPSDRFSAERTGGSVSTLTIQRTQQEDSAVYLCASSAGTSKDEQFFGPGTRLTVL.

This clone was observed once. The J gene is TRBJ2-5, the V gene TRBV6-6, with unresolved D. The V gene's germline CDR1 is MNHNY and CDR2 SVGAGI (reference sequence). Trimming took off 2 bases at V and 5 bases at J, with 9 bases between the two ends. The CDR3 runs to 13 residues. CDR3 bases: TGTGCCAGCAGTTACCGAAGAGCGGAGACCCAGTACTTC. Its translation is CASSYRRAETQYF.

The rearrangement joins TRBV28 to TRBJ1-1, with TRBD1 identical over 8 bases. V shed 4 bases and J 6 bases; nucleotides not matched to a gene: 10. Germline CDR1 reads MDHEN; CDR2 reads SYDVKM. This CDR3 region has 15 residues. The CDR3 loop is CASSSYRGMLAEAFF. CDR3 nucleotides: TGTGCCAGCAGTTCCTACAGGGGGATGCTCGCTGAAGCTTTCTTT.

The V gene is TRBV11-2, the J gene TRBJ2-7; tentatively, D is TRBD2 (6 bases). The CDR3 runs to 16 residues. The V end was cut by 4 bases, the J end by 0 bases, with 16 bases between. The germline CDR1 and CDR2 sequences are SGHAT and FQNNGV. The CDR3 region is CASSSTGGQSSYEQYF. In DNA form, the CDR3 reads TGTGCCAGCAGCTCAACCGGGGGTCAGTCCTCCTACGAGCAGTACTTC.

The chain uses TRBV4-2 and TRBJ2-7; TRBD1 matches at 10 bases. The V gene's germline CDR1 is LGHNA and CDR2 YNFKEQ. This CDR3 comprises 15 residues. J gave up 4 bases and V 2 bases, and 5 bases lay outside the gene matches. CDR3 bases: TGTGCCAGCAGCCAAAGGACAGGGGGGCCTTACGAGCAGTACTTC. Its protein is CASSQRTGGPYEQYF.

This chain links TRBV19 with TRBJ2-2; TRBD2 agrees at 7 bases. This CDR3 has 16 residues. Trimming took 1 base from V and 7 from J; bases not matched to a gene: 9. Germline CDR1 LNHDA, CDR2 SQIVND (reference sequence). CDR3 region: CASSIAERGMGGELFF. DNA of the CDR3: TGTGCCAGTAGTATAGCGGAGCGGGGAATGGGCGGGGAGCTGTTTTTT. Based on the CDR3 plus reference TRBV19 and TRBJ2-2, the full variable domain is DGGITQSPKYLFRKEGQNVTLSCEQNLNHDAMYWYRQDPGQGLRLIYYSQIVNDFQKGDIAEGYSVSREKKESFPLTVTSAQKNPTAFYLCASSIAERGMGGELFFGEGSRLTVL.

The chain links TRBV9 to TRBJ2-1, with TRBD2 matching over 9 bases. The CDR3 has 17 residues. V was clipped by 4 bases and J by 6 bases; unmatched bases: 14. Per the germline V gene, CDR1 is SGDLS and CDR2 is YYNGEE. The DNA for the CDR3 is TGTGCCAGCAGCCCCCTAAGGGCGGGAGGGCCGGTCAATGAGCAGTTCTTC. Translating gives CASSPLRAGGPVNEQFF.

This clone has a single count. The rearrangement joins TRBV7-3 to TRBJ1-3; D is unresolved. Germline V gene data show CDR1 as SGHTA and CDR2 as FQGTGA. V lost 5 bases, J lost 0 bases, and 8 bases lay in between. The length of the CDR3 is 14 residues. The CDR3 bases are TGTGCCAGCAGCCCCGACACCTCTGGAAACACCATATATTTT. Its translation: CASSPDTSGNTIYF. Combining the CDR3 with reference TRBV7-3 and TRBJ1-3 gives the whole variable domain GAGVSQTPSNKVTEKGKYVELRCDPISGHTALYWYRQSLGQGPEFLIYFQGTGAADDSGLPNDRFFAVRPEGSVSTLKIQRTERGDSAVYLCASSPDTSGNTIYFGEGSWLTVV.

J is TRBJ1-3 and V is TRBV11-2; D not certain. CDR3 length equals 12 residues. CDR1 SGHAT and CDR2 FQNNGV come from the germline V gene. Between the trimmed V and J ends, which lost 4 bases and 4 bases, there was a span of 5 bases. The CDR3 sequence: CASSSPGNTIYF. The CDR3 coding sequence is TGTGCCAGCAGCTCTCCGGGAAACACCATATATTTT.

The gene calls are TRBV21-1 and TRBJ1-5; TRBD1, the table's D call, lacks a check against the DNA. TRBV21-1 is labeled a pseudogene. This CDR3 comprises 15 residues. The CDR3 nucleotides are TGTGCCAGCAGCAAAGAACAGGGGGGTTGCCAGCCCCAGCATTTT. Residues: CASSKEQGGCQPQHF.

The CDR3 sequence is CASSQASGSVYEQFF. CDR3 in DNA: TGCGCCAGCAGCCAGGCTAGCGGGAGCGTCTATGAGCAGTTCTTC. This chain uses TRBV4-3 with TRBJ2-1; 10 bases are shared with TRBD2. CDR1 is LGHNA, CDR2 YSLEER, per germline. The CDR3 consists of 15 residues. Germline trimming cut 3 bases from V and 8 bases from J; bases unmatched to any gene: 7.

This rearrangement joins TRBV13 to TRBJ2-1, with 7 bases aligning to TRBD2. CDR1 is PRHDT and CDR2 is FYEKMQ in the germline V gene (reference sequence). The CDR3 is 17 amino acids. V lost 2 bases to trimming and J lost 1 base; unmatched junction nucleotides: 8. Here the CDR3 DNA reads TGTGCCAGCAGCTTAAGGGTTAGCGGGCCATCCTACAATGAGCAGTTCTTC. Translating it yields CASSLRVSGPSYNEQFF.

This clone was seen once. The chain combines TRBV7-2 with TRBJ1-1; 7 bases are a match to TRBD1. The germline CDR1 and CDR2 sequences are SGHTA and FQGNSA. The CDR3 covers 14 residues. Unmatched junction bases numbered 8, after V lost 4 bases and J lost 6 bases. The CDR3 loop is CASSYLRQGAEAFF. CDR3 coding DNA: TGTGCCAGCAGCTATCTAAGACAGGGTGCTGAAGCTTTCTTT.

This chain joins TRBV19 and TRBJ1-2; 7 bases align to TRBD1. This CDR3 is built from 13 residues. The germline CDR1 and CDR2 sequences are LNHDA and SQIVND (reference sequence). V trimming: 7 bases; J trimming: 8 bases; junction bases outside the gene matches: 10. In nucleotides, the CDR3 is TGTGCCAGTACCTCGACAGGGAATTGGGGCTACACCTTC. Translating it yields CASTSTGNWGYTF.

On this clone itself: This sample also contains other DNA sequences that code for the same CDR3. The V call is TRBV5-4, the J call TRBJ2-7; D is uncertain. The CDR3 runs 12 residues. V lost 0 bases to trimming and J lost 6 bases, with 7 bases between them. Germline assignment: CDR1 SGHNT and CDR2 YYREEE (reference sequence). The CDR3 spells CASSLAVSEQYF. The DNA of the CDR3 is TGTGCCAGCAGCTTGGCAGTTTCCGAGCAGTACTTC.

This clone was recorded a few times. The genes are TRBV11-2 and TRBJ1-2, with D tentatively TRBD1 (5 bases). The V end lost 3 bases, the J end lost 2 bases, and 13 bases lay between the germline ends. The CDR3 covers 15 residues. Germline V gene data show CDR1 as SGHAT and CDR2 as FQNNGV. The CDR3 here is CASSLVTGWNYGYTF. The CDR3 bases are TGTGCCAGCAGCTTGGTAACAGGTTGGAACTATGGCTACACCTTC.

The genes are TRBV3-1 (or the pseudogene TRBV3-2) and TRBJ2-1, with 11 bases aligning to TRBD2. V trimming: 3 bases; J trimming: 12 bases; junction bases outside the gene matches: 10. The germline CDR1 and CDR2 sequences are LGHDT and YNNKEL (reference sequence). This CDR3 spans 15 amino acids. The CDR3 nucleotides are TGTGCCAGCAGCCAGCCGGGACTAGCGGCCTCGGGGCAGTTCTTC. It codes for CASSQPGLAASGQFF.

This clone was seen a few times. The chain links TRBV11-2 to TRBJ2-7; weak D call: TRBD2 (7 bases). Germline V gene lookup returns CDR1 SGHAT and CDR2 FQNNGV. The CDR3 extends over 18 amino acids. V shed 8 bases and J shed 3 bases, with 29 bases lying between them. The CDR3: CASARGGFPRSSHYEQYF. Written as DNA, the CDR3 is TGTGCCAGCGCAAGGGGGGGCTTCCCCAGGAGCTCCCACTACGAGCAGTACTTC.

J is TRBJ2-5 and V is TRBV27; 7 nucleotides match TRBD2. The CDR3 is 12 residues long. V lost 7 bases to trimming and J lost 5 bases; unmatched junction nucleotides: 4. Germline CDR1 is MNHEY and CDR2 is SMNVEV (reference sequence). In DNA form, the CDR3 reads TGTGCCAGCACCGCCGGGGGGGAGACCCAGTACTTC. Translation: CASTAGGETQYF.

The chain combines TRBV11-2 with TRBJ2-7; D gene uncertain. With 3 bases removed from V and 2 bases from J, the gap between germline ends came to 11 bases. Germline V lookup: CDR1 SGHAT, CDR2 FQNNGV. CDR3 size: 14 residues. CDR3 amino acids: CASSFGRLTYEQYF. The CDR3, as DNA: TGTGCCAGCAGCTTCGGCAGGTTAACCTACGAGCAGTACTTC.